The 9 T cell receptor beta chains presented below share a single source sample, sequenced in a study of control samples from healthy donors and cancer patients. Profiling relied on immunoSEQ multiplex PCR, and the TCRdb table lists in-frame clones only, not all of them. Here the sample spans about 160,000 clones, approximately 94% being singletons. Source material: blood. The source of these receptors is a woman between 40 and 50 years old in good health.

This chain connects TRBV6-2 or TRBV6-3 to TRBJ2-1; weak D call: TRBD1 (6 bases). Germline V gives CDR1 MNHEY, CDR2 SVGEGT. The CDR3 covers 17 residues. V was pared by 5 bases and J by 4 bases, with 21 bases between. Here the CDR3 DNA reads TGTGCCAGCAGTCGGATAGGGGGTGGGCCGGAGTACAATGAGCAGTTCTTC. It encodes CASSRIGGGPEYNEQFF.

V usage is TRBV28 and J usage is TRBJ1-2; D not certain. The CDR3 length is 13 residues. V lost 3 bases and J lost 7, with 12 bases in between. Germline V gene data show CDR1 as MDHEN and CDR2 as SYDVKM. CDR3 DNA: TGTGCCAGCAGTTTCCGGTTAGGGTCTGGCTACACCTTC. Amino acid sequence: CASSFRLGSGYTF.

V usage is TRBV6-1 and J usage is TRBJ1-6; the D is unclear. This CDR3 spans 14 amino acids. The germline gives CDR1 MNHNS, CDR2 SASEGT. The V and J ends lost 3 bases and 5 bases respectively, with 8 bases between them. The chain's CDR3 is CASSDGTNNSPLHF. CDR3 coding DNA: TGTGCCAGCAGTGACGGAACAAATAATTCACCCCTCCACTTT.

This chain's CDR3 is CASSPYGPQAGNYGYTF. The CDR3 DNA reads as TGTGCCAGCTCACCGTACGGTCCCCAAGCGGGAAACTATGGCTACACCTTC. This chain links TRBV18 with TRBJ1-2; D not certain. This CDR3 region has 17 residues. Looked up from germline, CDR1 is KGHSH and CDR2 is LQKENI. V lost 3 bases and J lost 2, with 19 bases in between.

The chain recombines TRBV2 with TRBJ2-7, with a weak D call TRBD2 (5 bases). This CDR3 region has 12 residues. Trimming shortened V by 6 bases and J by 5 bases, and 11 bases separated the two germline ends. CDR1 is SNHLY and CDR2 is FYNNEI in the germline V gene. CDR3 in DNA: TGTGCCAGCAGACTAGTTAGAGACGAGCAGTACTTC. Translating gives CASRLVRDEQYF.

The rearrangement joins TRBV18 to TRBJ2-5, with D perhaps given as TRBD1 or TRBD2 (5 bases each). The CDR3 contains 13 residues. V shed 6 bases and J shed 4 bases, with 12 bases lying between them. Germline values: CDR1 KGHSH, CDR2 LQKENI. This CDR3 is CASSGGPLETQYF. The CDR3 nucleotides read TGTGCCAGCTCTGGGGGACCCTTAGAGACCCAGTACTTC.

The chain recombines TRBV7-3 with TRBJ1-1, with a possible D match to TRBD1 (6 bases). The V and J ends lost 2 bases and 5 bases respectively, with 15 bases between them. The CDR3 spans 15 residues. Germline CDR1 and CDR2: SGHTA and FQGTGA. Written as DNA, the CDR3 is TGTGCCAGCAGCTTAGTGCCAGGGGTGCGTACTGAAGCTTTCTTT. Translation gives CASSLVPGVRTEAFF.

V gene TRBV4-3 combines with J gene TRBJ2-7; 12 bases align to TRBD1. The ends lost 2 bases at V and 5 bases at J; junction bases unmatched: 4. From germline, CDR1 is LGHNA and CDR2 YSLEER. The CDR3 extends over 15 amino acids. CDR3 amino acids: CASSQRDRGRDEQYF. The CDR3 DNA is TGCGCCAGCAGCCAAAGGGACAGGGGGCGAGACGAGCAGTACTTC.

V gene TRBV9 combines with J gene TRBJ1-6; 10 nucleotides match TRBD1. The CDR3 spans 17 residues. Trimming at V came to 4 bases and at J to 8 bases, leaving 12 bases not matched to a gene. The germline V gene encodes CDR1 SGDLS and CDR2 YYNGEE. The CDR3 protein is CASSKDPGQGFDSPLHF. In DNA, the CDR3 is TGTGCCAGCAGCAAAGACCCGGGACAGGGGTTCGATTCACCCCTCCACTTT.